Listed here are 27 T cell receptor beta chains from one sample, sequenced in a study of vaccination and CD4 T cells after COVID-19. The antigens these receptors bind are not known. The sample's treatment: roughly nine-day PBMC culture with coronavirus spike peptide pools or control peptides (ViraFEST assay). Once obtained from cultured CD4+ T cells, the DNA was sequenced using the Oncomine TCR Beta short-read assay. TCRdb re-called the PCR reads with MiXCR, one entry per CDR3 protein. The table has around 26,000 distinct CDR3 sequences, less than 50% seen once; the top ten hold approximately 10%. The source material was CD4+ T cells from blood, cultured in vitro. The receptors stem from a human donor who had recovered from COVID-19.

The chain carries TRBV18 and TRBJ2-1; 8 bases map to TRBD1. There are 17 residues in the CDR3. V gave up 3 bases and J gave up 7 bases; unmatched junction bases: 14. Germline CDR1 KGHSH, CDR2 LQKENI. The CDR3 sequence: CASSPFLTGEARNEQFF. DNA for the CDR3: TGTGCCAGCTCACCGTTCTTGACAGGGGAGGCCAGAAATGAGCAGTTCTTC.

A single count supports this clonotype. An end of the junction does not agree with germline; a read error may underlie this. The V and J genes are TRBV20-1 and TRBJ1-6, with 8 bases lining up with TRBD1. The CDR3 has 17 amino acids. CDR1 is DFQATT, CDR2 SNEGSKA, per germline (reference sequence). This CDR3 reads CSARDSRQGLFGSPPHF. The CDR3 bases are TGCAGTGCTAGAGATTCGAGACAGGGGTTATTCGGTTCACCCCCCCACTTT.

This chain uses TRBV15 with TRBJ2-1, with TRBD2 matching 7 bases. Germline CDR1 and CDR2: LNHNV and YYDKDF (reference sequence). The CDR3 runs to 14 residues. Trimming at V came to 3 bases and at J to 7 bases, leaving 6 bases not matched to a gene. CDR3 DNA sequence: TGTGCCACCAGCAGGAGCGGGGCTGGGAATGAGCAGTTCTTC. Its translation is CATSRSGAGNEQFF.

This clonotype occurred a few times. This chain's CDR3 is CASSSGGAKYGYTF. In DNA, the CDR3 is TGTGCCAGCAGTTCAGGGGGCGCGAAGTATGGCTACACCTTC. The J gene is TRBJ1-2, the V gene TRBV6-5, with 8 bases identical to TRBD1. Germline CDR1 and CDR2: MNHEY and SVGAGI. The CDR3 runs 14 residues. V shed 4 bases, J shed 5 bases, and the junction held 6 bases outside the gene matches.

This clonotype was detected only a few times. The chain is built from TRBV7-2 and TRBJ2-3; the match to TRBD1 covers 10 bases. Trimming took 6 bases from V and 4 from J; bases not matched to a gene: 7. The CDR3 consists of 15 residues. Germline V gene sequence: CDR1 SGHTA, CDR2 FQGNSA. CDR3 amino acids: CASRRTGTGADTQYF. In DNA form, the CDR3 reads TGTGCCAGCAGACGAACCGGGACAGGGGCAGATACGCAGTATTTT.

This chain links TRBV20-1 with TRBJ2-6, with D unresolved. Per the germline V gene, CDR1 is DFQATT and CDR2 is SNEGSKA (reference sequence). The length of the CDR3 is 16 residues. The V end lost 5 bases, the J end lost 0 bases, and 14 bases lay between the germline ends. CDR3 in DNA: TGCAGTGCTCCCTTGACTCCTTCCTCTGGGGCCAACGTCCTGACTTTC. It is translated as CSAPLTPSSGANVLTF.

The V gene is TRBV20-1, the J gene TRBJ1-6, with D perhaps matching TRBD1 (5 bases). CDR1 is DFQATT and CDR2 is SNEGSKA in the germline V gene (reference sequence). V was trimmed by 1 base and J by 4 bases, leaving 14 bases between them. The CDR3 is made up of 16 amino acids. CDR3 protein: CSARVGQGDYNSPLHF. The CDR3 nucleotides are TGCAGTGCTAGAGTTGGGCAGGGAGATTATAATTCACCCCTCCACTTT.

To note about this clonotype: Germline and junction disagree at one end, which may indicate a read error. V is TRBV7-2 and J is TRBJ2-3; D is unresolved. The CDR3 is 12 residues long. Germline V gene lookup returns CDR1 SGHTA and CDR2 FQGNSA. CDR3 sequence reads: CASSSYTDAQYF. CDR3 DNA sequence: TGTGCCAGCAGCTCCTACACAGATGCGCAGTATTTT.

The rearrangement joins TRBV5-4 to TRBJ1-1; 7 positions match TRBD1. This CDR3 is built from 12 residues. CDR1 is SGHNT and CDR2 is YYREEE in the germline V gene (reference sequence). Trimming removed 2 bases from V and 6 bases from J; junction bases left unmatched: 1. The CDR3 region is CASSFTGAEAFF. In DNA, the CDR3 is TGTGCCAGCAGCTTTACAGGGGCTGAAGCTTTCTTT.

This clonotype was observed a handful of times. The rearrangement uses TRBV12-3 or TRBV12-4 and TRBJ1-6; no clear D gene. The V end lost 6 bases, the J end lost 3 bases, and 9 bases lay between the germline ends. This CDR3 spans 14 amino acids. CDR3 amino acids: CASSAGSYNSPLHF. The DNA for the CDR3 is TGTGCCAGCAGCGCGGGAAGCTATAATTCACCCCTCCACTTT.

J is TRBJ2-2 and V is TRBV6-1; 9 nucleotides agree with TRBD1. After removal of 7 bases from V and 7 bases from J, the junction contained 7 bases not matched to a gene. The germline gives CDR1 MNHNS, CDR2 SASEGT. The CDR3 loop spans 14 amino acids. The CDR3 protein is CASTRDRVYGELFF. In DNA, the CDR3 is TGTGCCAGCACCCGGGACAGGGTGTACGGGGAGCTGTTTTTT.

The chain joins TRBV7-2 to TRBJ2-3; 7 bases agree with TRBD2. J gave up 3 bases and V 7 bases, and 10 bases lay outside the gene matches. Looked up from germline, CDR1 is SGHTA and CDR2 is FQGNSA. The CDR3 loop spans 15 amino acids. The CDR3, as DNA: TGTGCCAGCACCCCGCGGGGGAGGGCGACAGATACGCAGTATTTT. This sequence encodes CASTPRGRATDTQYF.

DNA for the CDR3: TGTGCCAGCAGTGAAAGGGTTTCGGGGGAGCTGTTTTTT. Amino acid sequence: CASSERVSGELFF. The chain carries TRBV6-1 and TRBJ2-2; D call uncertain. Between the trimmed V and J ends, which lost 2 bases and 8 bases, there was a span of 9 bases. Germline CDR1 reads MNHNS; CDR2 reads SASEGT. The CDR3 extends over 13 amino acids.

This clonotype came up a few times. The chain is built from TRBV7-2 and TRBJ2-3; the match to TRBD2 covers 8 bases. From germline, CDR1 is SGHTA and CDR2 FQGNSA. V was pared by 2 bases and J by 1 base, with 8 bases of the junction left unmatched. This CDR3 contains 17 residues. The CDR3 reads CASSLLWTSRGTDTQYF. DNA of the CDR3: TGTGCCAGCAGCTTACTATGGACTAGCCGGGGCACAGATACGCAGTATTTT.

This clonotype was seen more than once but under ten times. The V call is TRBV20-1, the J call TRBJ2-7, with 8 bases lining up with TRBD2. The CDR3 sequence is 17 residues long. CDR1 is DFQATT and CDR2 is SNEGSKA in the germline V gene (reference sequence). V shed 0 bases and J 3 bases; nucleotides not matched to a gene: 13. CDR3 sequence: CSARDTFGSGSYYEQYF. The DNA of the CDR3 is TGCAGTGCTAGAGATACCTTCGGGAGCGGGAGTTACTACGAGCAGTACTTC.

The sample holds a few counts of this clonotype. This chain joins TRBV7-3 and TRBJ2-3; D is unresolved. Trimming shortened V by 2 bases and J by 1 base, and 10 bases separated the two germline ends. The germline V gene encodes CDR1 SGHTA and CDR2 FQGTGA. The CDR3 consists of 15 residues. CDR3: CASSLYAGRTDTQYF. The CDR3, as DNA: TGTGCCAGCAGCTTATACGCCGGACGCACAGATACGCAGTATTTT.

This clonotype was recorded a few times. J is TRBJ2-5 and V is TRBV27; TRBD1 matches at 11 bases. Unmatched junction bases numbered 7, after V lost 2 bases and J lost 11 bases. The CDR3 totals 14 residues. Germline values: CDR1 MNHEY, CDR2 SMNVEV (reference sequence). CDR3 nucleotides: TGTGCCAGCAGTTTAAAGGACAGGGGGCCACCTCAGTACTTC. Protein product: CASSLKDRGPPQYF.

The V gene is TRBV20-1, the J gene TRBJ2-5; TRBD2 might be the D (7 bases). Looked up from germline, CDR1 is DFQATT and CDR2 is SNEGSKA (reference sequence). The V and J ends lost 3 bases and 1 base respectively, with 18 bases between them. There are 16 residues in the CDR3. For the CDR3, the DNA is TGCAGTGCTAGGGGGGGGCCGCCGAACCCCCAAGAGACCCAGTACTTC. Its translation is CSARGGPPNPQETQYF.

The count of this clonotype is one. The CDR3 loop reads CATDSGFLLGTQYF. The CDR3 nucleotides are TGTGCCACCGACAGCGGCTTCCTTTTGGGGACCCAGTACTTC. The chain is built from TRBV28 and TRBJ2-5; D might be TRBD1 or TRBD2, each matching 5 bases. The length of the CDR3 is 14 residues. The germline V gene encodes CDR1 MDHEN and CDR2 SYDVKM. The V and J ends lost 10 bases and 7 bases respectively, with 22 bases between them.

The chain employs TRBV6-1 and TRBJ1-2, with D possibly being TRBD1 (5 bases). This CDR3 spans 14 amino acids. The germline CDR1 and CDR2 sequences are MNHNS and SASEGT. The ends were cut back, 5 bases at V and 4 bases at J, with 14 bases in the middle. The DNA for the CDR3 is TGTGCCAGCAGTCCGGGGGACGGCACCTATGGCTACACCTTC. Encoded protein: CASSPGDGTYGYTF.

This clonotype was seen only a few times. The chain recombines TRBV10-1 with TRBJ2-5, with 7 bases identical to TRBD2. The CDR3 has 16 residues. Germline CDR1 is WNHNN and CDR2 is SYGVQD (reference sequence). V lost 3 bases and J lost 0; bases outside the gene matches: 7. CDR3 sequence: CASSDIRGGNQETQYF. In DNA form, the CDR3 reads TGCGCCAGCAGTGACATCCGCGGGGGTAACCAAGAGACCCAGTACTTC.

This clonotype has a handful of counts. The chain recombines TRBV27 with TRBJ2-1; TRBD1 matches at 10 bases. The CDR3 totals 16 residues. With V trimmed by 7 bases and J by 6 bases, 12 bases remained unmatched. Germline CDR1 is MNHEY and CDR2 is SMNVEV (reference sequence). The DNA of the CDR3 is TGTGCCAGCACCCCCCTCGGACAGGGGGGCCCCAATGAGCAGTTCTTC. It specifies CASTPLGQGGPNEQFF.

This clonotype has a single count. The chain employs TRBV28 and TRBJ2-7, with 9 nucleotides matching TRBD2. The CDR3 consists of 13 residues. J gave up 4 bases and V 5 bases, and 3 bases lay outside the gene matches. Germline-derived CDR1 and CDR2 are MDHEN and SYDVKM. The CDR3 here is CASSPSGGYEQYF. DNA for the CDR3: TGTGCCAGCAGTCCCAGCGGGGGGTACGAGCAGTACTTC.

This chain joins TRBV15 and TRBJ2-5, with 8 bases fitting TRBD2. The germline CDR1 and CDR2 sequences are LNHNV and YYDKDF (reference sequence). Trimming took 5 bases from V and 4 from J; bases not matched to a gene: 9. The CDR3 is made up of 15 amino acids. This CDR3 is CATSGRGGALETQYF. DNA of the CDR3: TGTGCCACCAGCGGCCGGGGGGGCGCTTTAGAGACCCAGTACTTC.

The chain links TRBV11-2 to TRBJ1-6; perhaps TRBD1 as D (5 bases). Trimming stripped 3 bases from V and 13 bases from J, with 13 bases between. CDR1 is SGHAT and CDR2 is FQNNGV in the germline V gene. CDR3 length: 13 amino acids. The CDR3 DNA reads TGTGCCAGCAGCTTGCAGGGTGGTGGGCCCCTCCACTTT. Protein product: CASSLQGGGPLHF.

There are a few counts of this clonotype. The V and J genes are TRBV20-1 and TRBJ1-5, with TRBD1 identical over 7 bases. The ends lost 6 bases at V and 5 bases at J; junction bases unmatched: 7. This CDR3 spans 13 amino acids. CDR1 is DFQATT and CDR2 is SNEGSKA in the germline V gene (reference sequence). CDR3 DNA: TGCAGTGCAGGCAGAACAGGGGATCAGCCCCAGCATTTT. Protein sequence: CSAGRTGDQPQHF.

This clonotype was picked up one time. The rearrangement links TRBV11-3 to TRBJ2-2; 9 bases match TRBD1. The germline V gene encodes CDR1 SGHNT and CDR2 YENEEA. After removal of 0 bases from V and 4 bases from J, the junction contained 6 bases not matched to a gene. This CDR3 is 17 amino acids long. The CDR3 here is CASSLDRWTGATGELFF. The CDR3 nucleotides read TGTGCCAGCAGCTTAGACCGCTGGACAGGGGCCACCGGGGAGCTGTTTTTT.